This T cell receptor (beta chain) was identified during a study of shared clonotypes between healthy human individuals. Positively selected for CCR7, the CD45RO-negative cells used as naive CD8 cells excluded terminally differentiated effector memory CD45RA+ cells. Clones were sequenced by immunoSEQ multiplex PCR, and TCRdb holds only the in-frame ones, with some missing. The sample yields around 1.9 million clones, roughly 93% seen once. Germline loops: CDR1 SGHAT, CDR2 FQNNGV. CDR3 size: 14 residues. This receptor was taken from a man younger than 35 in good health. Some clones in this sample may be carry-over from other donors' samples. V and J are TRBV11-2 and TRBJ2-5; D not certain. The tail of the sequence fits TRBJ2-7 better, so the J call may be wrong. Sequenced: naive CD8+ T cells from PBMCs. CDR3 bases: TGTGCCAGCAGCTTAAACACCTTGTACTACGAGCAGTACTTC. Protein: CASSLNTLYYEQYF.